This T cell receptor beta chain was profiled in a study of T cell responses to AZD1222 COVID-19 vaccine. Study results and limitations: Repertoire sampling was restricted to post-peak T cell response timepoints. With two AZD1222 doses given, Spike-specific TCR breadth and depth both rose. As reported, nearly half of all spike-specific TCRs target variant regions that are unmutated. Across spike, vaccine-associated CD4 TCRs were found, dominant at 160-218 and 743-854.

As concerns this clone: The antigen is undetermined.

This table comes from immunoSEQ multiplex PCR, and its TCRdb copy is limited to in-frame clones, with some not included. The table has some 98,000 clones, around 85% seen once. Sequencing used peripheral blood, obtained 28 days after the second AZD1222 dose. The receptor comes from an adult who received the AZD1222 COVID-19 vaccine.

For the CDR3, the DNA is TGCGCCAGCAGCCGGGGCGATAACAGGGACCGCACAGATACGCAGTATTTT. Translating gives CASSRGDNRDRTDTQYF. The rearrangement uses TRBV4-1 and TRBJ2-3; tentatively, D is TRBD1 (6 bases). The V end was cut by 4 bases, the J end by 1 base, with 18 bases between. This CDR3 has 17 amino acids. Germline assignment: CDR1 MGHRA and CDR2 YSYEKL.